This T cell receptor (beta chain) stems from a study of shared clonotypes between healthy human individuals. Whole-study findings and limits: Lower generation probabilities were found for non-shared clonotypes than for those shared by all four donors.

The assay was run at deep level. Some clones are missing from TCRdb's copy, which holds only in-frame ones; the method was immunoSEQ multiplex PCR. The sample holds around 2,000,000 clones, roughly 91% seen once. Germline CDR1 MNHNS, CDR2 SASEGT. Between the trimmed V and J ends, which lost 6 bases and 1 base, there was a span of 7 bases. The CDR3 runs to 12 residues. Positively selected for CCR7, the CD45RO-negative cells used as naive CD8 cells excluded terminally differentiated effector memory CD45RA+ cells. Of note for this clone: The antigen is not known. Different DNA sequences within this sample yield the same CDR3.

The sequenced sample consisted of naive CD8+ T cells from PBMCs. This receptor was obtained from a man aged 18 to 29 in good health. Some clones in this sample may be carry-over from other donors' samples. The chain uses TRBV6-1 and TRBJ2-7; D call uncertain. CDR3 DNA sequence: TGTGCCAGCAGCTACCCGTCCTACGAGCAGTACTTC. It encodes CASSYPSYEQYF.